What follows are 8 T cell receptor beta chains derived from one specimen sequenced in a study of T cells in pancreatic ductal adenocarcinoma (dated by TCRdb to about 2017). Preparation of the library involved the immunoSEQ multiplex PCR assay. TCRdb's version of the immuneACCESS table is confined to in-frame rearrangements and falls short of the full clone set. An unresolved V gene accounts for under half of the shortfall where checked; the remainder is of unknown origin. Recorded for this sample are some 10,000 clones; over 85% of them occurred a single time. Roughly 3% of the sample rests with the top ten. The selected pancreatic ductal adenocarcinoma patients had received surgery without neoadjuvant therapy. Sequencing was performed on PBMCs. The receptors come from a human donor with pancreatic ductal adenocarcinoma.

V and J are TRBV10-3 and TRBJ1-1; 9 bases are a match to TRBD1. With 4 bases clipped from V and 4 bases from J, the junction kept 10 bases outside the gene matches. The CDR3 consists of 16 residues. CDR1 and CDR2 from the germline V gene are ENHRY and SYGVKD. The CDR3 loop reads CAISGCTGGICTEAFF. DNA for the CDR3: TGTGCCATCAGTGGATGTACAGGGGGCATTTGCACTGAAGCTTTCTTT.

The CDR3 is CASSPGVVGDTEAFF. Here the CDR3 DNA reads TGTGCCAGCAGCCCGGGGGTGGTCGGGGACACTGAAGCTTTCTTT. The chain couples TRBV5-8 to TRBJ1-1; maybe TRBD1 (5 bases). Trimming left V 4 bases short and J 3 bases short, with 16 bases between. This CDR3 is 15 amino acids long. Germline CDR1 SGHTS, CDR2 YDEGEE.

This chain links TRBV10-3 with TRBJ2-7; 8 nucleotides match TRBD1. After removal of 9 bases from V and 5 bases from J, the junction contained 9 bases not matched to a gene. The CDR3 spans 13 residues. CDR1 is ENHRY, CDR2 SYGVKD, per germline. The CDR3 protein is CAIMGQDAHEQYF. The CDR3, as DNA: TGTGCCATAATGGGACAGGATGCGCACGAGCAGTACTTC.

The chain couples TRBV2 to TRBJ1-5; perhaps TRBD1 as D (5 bases). V was trimmed by 0 bases and J by 5 bases, leaving 11 bases between them. The length of the CDR3 is 15 residues. Per germline, CDR1 SNHLY and CDR2 FYNNEI. The CDR3 protein is CASSEARGEYQPQHF. CDR3 sequence (DNA): TGTGCCAGCAGTGAAGCCCGGGGGGAGTATCAGCCCCAGCATTTT.

The chain has TRBV19 and TRBJ2-5, with a weak D call TRBD1 (6 bases). Germline CDR1 and CDR2: LNHDA and SQIVND (reference sequence). The CDR3 totals 11 residues. The V gene lost 6 bases and the J gene lost 5 bases, with 7 bases spanning the gap. In DNA form, the CDR3 reads TGTGCCAGTAGCCAGGGGGAGACCCAGTACTTC. Translation: CASSQGETQYF.

The DNA of the CDR3 is TGTGCCAGTAGTATTAAGGGGACAGTTAATCAGCCCCAGCATTTT. It is translated as CASSIKGTVNQPQHF. This chain links TRBV19 with TRBJ1-5; 7 nucleotides match TRBD1. Germline lookup yields CDR1 LNHDA and CDR2 SQIVND (reference sequence). This CDR3 contains 15 residues. Trimming took 3 bases from V and 4 from J; bases not matched to a gene: 6. Full variable domain (remainder filled in from reference TRBV19 and TRBJ1-5): DGGITQSPKYLFRKEGQNVTLSCEQNLNHDAMYWYRQDPGQGLRLIYYSQIVNDFQKGDIAEGYSVSREKKESFPLTVTSAQKNPTAFYLCASSIKGTVNQPQHFGDGTRLSIL.

CDR3: CASSGRQGSTLMFF. CDR3 coding DNA: TGTGCCAGCAGCGGGCGACAGGGCTCTACACTTATGTTCTTC. The V and J genes are TRBV9 and TRBJ2-1; 7 nucleotides match TRBD1. CDR3 length: 14 residues. V lost 3 bases and J lost 15; bases outside the gene matches: 15. Germline CDR1 and CDR2: SGDLS and YYNGEE.

The chain employs TRBV5-1 and TRBJ2-1, with 11 bases that match TRBD2. The CDR3 is 15 residues long. Germline V gene lookup returns CDR1 SGHRS and CDR2 YFSETQ. With 0 bases clipped from V and 6 bases from J, the junction kept 2 bases outside the gene matches. The CDR3 DNA reads TGCGCCAGCAGCTTGGTAGCGGGGGGGCTCAATGAGCAGTTCTTC. The encoded protein is CASSLVAGGLNEQFF.